A single T cell receptor (beta chain) is shown here with its context. The source of the sample is a study of PD-1 blockade in classical Hodgkin lymphoma. The protocol was immunoSEQ multiplex PCR, while the TCRdb copy is restricted to in-frame clones and leaves out a portion. The table has over 60,000 clones, about two thirds seen once. Brentuximab vedotin exposure varied among the patients, all of whom had relapsed after autologous stem cell transplantation. Progressive disease, partial response or complete response was each patient's best response. Per germline, CDR1 MNHNS and CDR2 SASEGT. V was pared by 4 bases and J by 1 base, with 10 bases between. The CDR3 length is 14 residues.

This specimen was peripheral blood mononuclear cells (PBMCs), taken before the second cycle of nivolumab. The chain recombines TRBV6-1 with TRBJ1-1; D is unclear. The clonotype originates from a human donor with classical Hodgkin lymphoma. The CDR3 sequence: CASSVLTANTEAFF. DNA of the CDR3: TGTGCCAGCAGTGTACTGACGGCGAACACTGAAGCTTTCTTT.